This TCR beta chain was profiled in a study of blood T cell repertoires in COVID-19. Study context: T cells, B-cell-depleted T cells, or PBMCs supplied cDNA or gDNA.

The CDR3 has 13 residues. Germline CDR1 SGHRS, CDR2 YFSETQ. V dropped 4 bases and J dropped 6 bases, with 13 bases sitting between them. Seattle researchers signed up patients amid active infection and tracked them longitudinally. TCRdb keeps only in-frame clones here, not all; method: immunoSEQ multiplex PCR. The table has about 350,000 clones, around nine tenths seen once. The origin of this receptor is a woman aged 55 to 70 with COVID-19, enrolled during active disease. The chain employs TRBV5-1 and TRBJ1-2; D call uncertain. The sequencing input was peripheral blood. DNA of the CDR3: TGCGCCAGCAGCCCGTTGTCGCCAGATGGCTACACCTTC. This codes for CASSPLSPDGYTF.